This entry lists 7 T cell receptor beta chains sequenced from one sample in a study of PD-1 blockade in classical Hodgkin lymphoma. Specified time point: cycle 4 day 1 (C4D1), after 6 weeks of nivolumab. Following autologous stem cell transplantation, relapse occurred in every patient, and exposure to brentuximab vedotin varied. The protocol was immunoSEQ multiplex PCR, while the TCRdb copy is restricted to in-frame clones and leaves out a portion. The sample has 40,000 to 55,000 clones, over 70% seen once. The specimen was peripheral blood mononuclear cells (PBMCs), collected before the fourth cycle of nivolumab. The receptors shown here come from a human donor with classical Hodgkin lymphoma.

As concerns this clone: The junction does not match germline at one end; this may be a read error. This chain links TRBV29-1 with TRBJ1-1, with D perhaps TRBD1 (6 bases). Germline CDR1 is SQVTM and CDR2 is ANQGSEA. This CDR3 has 14 residues. CDR3 nucleotide sequence: TGCAGCGTTGACCCCAGGGGTGAGAACACTGAAACTTTCTTT. Protein sequence: CSVDPRGENTETFF.

J is TRBJ2-7 and V is TRBV4-2; 8 nucleotides line up with TRBD1. The CDR3 sequence is 13 residues long. Germline loops: CDR1 LGHNA, CDR2 YNFKEQ. Trimming cost V 6 bases and J 5 bases; bases outside gene matches: 6. As DNA, the CDR3 is TGTGCCAGCAGGTCGGCCAGGGGGCACGAGCAGTACTTC. Translating gives CASRSARGHEQYF.

V and J are TRBV29-1 and TRBJ1-2; 7 positions match TRBD1. The germline gives CDR1 SQVTM, CDR2 ANQGSEA. CDR3 length: 11 amino acids. J gave up 6 bases and V 7 bases, and 5 bases lay outside the gene matches. The CDR3 sequence is CSAGQPDGYTF. CDR3 DNA: TGCAGCGCGGGACAGCCCGATGGCTACACCTTC.

With regard to this clone: A much larger clone lies a single base off, so this may be a read error. This chain links TRBV7-2 with TRBJ2-1, with 11 bases fitting TRBD2. Germline lookup yields CDR1 SGHTA and CDR2 FQGNSA. This CDR3 contains 19 residues. The CDR3 loop is CASNLRRLSRLAGGHEQFF. Here the CDR3 DNA reads TGTGCCAGCAACTTAAGGAGATTAAGTAGGCTAGCGGGAGGACATGAGCAGTTCTTC.

The J gene is TRBJ2-1, the V gene TRBV7-6; TRBD1 matches at 7 bases. The CDR3 length is 16 residues. The V gene end was trimmed by 2 bases and the J gene end by 10 bases; junction bases not matched to a gene: 14. Germline CDR1 reads SGHVS; CDR2 reads FNYEAQ. CDR3 bases: TGTGCCAGCAGCTTATCGGCTTTAACAGGGGATGGGGAGCAGTTCTTC. Translating it yields CASSLSALTGDGEQFF.

The rearrangement joins TRBV4-3 to TRBJ1-1; 7 bases are a match to TRBD1. Per germline, CDR1 LGHNA and CDR2 YSLEER. The CDR3 has 15 residues. The V gene end was trimmed by 0 bases and the J gene end by 3 bases; junction bases not matched to a gene: 4. The CDR3 region has the DNA TGCGCCAGCAGCCAAGAAGCCAGGGGGGACACTGAAGCTTTCTTT. Translated, it gives CASSQEARGDTEAFF.

The chain recombines TRBV18 with TRBJ1-4; D not certain. The germline V gene encodes CDR1 KGHSH and CDR2 LQKENI. The CDR3 spans 16 residues. Trimming pared 6 bases from V and 0 bases from J, leaving 14 bases between. The CDR3 region has the DNA TGTGCCAGCTCGATCACCCGCAGTACAACTAATGAAAAACTGTTTTTT. Translated, it gives CASSITRSTTNEKLFF.